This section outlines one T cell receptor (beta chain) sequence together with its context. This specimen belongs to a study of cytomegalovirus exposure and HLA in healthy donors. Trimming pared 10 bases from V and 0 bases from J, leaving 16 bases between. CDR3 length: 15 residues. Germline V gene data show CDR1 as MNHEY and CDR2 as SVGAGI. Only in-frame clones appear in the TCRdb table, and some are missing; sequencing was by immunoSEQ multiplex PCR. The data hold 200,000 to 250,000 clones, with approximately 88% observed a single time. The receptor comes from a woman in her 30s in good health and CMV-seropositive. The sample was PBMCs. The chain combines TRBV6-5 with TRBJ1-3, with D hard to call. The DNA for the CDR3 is TGTGCCACTTCCGAGTTTCCCTTCTCTGGAAACACCATATATTTT. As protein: CATSEFPFSGNTIYF.